This T cell receptor beta chain comes out of a study of CD8 T cells in ankylosing spondylitis. TCRdb reanalysed the 5' RACE reads using MiXCR and keeps one entry per CDR3 protein. The table includes some 700,000 distinct CDR3 sequences, roughly 20% detected once. The CDR3 runs to 16 residues. The ends lost 7 bases at V and 0 bases at J; junction bases unmatched: 8. Germline assignment: CDR1 SGHTA and CDR2 FQGNSA. Study-wide findings and caveats: A TCR beta motif of roughly eight highly homologous variants appeared characteristic of ankylosing spondylitis blood.

Remarks on this clonotype: Its antigen is unknown.

This sequence was found in a male donor with ankylosing spondylitis. Sequencing was done on a sample of blood, either unsorted or a sorted T cell fraction (not recorded which). The V and J genes are TRBV7-2 and TRBJ2-1; 8 bases align to TRBD2. CDR3 coding DNA: TGTGCCAGCACCCAGACTAGCGATAGCTCCTACAATGAGCAGTTCTTC. Residues: CASTQTSDSSYNEQFF.